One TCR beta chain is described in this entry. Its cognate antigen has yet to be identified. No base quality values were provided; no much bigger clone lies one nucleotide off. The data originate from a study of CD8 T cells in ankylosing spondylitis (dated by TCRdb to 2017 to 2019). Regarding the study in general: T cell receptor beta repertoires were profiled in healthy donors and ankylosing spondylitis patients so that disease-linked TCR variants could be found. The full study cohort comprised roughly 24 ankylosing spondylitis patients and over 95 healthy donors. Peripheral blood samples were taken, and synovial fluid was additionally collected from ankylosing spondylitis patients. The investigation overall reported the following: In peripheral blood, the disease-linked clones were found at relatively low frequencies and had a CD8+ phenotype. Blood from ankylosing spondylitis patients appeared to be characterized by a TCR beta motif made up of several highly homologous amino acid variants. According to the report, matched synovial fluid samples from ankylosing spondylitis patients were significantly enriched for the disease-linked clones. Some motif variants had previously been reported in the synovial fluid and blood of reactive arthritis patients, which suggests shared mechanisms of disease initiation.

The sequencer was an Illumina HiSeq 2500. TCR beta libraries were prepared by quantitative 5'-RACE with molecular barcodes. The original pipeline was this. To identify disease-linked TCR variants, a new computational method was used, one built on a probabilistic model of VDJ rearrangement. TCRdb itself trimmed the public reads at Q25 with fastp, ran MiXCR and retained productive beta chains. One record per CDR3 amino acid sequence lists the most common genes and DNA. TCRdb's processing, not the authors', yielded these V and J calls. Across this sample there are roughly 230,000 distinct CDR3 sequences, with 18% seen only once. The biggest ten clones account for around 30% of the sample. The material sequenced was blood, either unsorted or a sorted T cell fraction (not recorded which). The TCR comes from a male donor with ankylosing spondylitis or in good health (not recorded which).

Here the CDR3 is given as CASSLTHGRYEQYF. Read as DNA, the sequence is TGTGCCAGCAGTTTAACCCACGGGCGCTACGAGCAGTACTTC. In this chain, TRBV27 is recombined with TRBJ2-7, with the D gene call left open. Spanning cysteine to phenylalanine, the CDR3 consists of 14 amino acids. Left in the record is the CDR3 DNA by itself, 42 bases read in frame from the first base. V and J are truncated by 2 bases and 3 bases respectively, leaving an intervening sequence of 11 bases. Via the germline V gene (reference sequence), CDR1 is MNHEY and CDR2 SMNVEV.